The entry that follows covers one T cell receptor (beta chain) sequence. This sample is drawn from a study of blood T cell repertoires in COVID-19. Study summary: PBMCs, B-cell-depleted T cells, or T cells were the source of the cDNA or gDNA that made up the material.

Using immunoSEQ multiplex PCR, the repertoire was profiled, and TCRdb retains in-frame clones only, with some absent. This sample has tens of thousands of clones, with 90% found just once. V was shortened by 3 bases and J by 4 bases, with 14 bases between the two germline ends. CDR1 SGDLS and CDR2 YYNGEE come from the germline V gene. This CDR3 spans 14 amino acids. V usage is TRBV9 and J usage is TRBJ2-7; a weak D match, TRBD1 (5 bases). This receptor was obtained from a middle-aged man with acute or convalescent COVID-19. Sequencing was done on a sample of peripheral blood. The CDR3 DNA is TGTGCCAGCAGCGCAGGGTGGCAGACATACGAGCAGTACTTC. Its protein is CASSAGWQTYEQYF. The whole variable domain, filled in from reference TRBV9 and TRBJ2-7, reads DSGVTQTPKHLITATGQRVTLRCSPRSGDLSVYWYQQSLDQGLQFLIQYYNGEERAKGNILERFSAQQFPDLHSELNLSSLELGDSALYFCASSAGWQTYEQYFGPGTRLTVT.